These T cell receptor beta chains were read from a single sample in a study of T cell responses to AZD1222 COVID-19 vaccine. TCRdb's table, derived via immunoSEQ multiplex PCR, lists solely in-frame clones and lacks some. The table records about 140,000 clones, 88% of them present only once. The sample here was peripheral blood, taken 28 days after the second AZD1222 dose. Receptors were obtained from an adult who received the AZD1222 COVID-19 vaccine. The CDR3 runs from the conserved cysteine through the conserved F or W. Each record gives: V gene, clone size, J gene, D gene, CDR3 protein, CDR3 DNA. D genes are given only for firm matches. Clone size is given for some rows only: seen once, a few or many times, or a class if the clone is expanded.

>TRBV6-1|-|TRBJ2-7|-
CASSELGASYEQYF
TGTGCCAGCAGTGAATTGGGGGCTTCCTACGAGCAGTACTTC
>TRBV10-3|-|TRBJ1-4|TRBD1
CATQSGTGNWANEKLFF
TGTGCCACCCAGTCCGGGACAGGCAATTGGGCTAATGAAAAACTGTTTTTT
>TRBV28|-|TRBJ2-2|-
CASSRWDTGELFF
TGTGCCAGCAGTAGGTGGGACACCGGGGAGCTGTTTTTT
>TRBV6-1|-|TRBJ1-1|-
CASSEAKGDTEAFF
TGTGCCAGCAGTGAAGCAAAGGGGGACACTGAAGCTTTCTTT
>TRBV6-7|few|TRBJ1-5|-
CASSYTKDQPQHF
TGTGCCAGCAGTTACACCAAAGATCAGCCCCAGCATTTT
>TRBV14|-|TRBJ1-1|-
CASSQQQGGAFF
TGTGCCAGCAGCCAACAACAGGGAGGAGCTTTCTTT
>TRBV19|-|TRBJ2-7|-
CASSMETGSYEQYF
TGTGCCAGTAGTATGGAAACGGGATCCTACGAGCAGTACTTC
>TRBV2|-|TRBJ2-1|TRBD2
CASIPPGLAGNEQFF
TGTGCCAGCATTCCACCGGGACTAGCGGGAAATGAGCAGTTCTTC
>TRBV4-1|-|TRBJ1-2|-
CASSQGQDYGYTF
TGCGCCAGCAGCCAAGGGCAAGACTATGGCTACACCTTC
>TRBV7-9|-|TRBJ2-2|TRBD1
CASSPKQGAMDTGELFF
TGTGCCAGCAGCCCTAAACAGGGGGCGATGGACACCGGGGAGCTGTTTTTT
>TRBV5-1|-|TRBJ1-1|-
CASSWEGGTEAFF
TGCGCCAGCAGCTGGGAGGGGGGCACTGAAGCTTTCTTT